The sequence of this TCR beta chain was determined in a study of T cells after yellow fever vaccination. Findings and caveats of the study: Weaker overall was a secondary response that nonetheless peaked faster, on day 5 versus 15.

TCRdb reprocessed the 5' RACE reads via MiXCR and lists one record per CDR3 protein. The table lists 250,000 to 400,000 distinct CDR3 sequences, 3.5% to 5% of them singletons, with roughly a fifth in the top ten. Germline V lookup: CDR1 GTSNPN, CDR2 SVGIG (reference sequence). Trimming cost V 2 bases and J 8 bases, with 21 bases left between them. The CDR3 contains 15 residues. This clonotype has a handful of counts. Its matching antigen is unknown. The sample here was PBMCs, taken 15 days after the yellow fever booster vaccination. The TCR comes from a man between 18 and 35 years old who received the YFV17D yellow fever vaccine. The V and J genes are TRBV30 and TRBJ1-2; tentatively, D is TRBD1 (5 bases). The CDR3 loop reads CAWSIGSEGFRGYTF. DNA for the CDR3: TGTGCCTGGAGTATAGGTTCCGAGGGGTTTAGGGGCTACACCTTC.